This T cell receptor beta chain came from a study of T-cell reconstitution after alpha-beta-depleted transplantation in children. The CDR3 runs 15 residues. Per the germline V gene, CDR1 is DFQATT and CDR2 is SNEGSKA (reference sequence). Preparation of the TCRbeta library involved a method that used unique molecular identifiers. TCRdb processed the PCR reads anew with MiXCR; each CDR3 protein has one entry. The sample shows about 340,000 distinct CDR3 sequences, 10% of them seen only once. This material consisted of PBMCs from the stem cell graft donor, taken from the stem cell graft. The chain is built from TRBV20-1 and TRBJ2-3; TRBD2 matches at 7 bases. This TCR was sampled from a human donor who donated a stem cell graft to a child with acute lymphoblastic leukemia. The CDR3: CSTLGEGVSTDTQYF. The CDR3 nucleotides are TGCAGCACATTGGGGGAGGGAGTAAGCACAGATACGCAGTATTTT.